These 7 T cell receptor beta chains originate from one sample sequenced in a study of blood T cell repertoires in COVID-19. The protocol was immunoSEQ multiplex PCR, while the TCRdb copy is restricted to in-frame clones and leaves out a portion. The sample lists 250,000 to 400,000 clones, approximately 87% occurring once. The sequencing input was PBMCs or T cells enriched from blood (not recorded which). The origin of the receptors is a woman in her 30s who had recovered from COVID-19.

The J gene is TRBJ2-2, the V gene TRBV7-3; the match to TRBD1 covers 9 bases. This CDR3 is built from 14 residues. Looked up from germline, CDR1 is SGHTA and CDR2 is FQGTGA. Losses at the gene ends were 5 bases for V and 4 bases for J; bases not matched to a gene: 2. The DNA for the CDR3 is TGTGCCAGCAGCCCGACAGGGGGCACCGGGGAGCTGTTTTTT. This codes for CASSPTGGTGELFF.

V usage is TRBV7-6 and J usage is TRBJ1-4; tentative D call: TRBD1 (5 bases). Germline V lookup: CDR1 SGHVS, CDR2 FNYEAQ. This CDR3 contains 15 residues. Trimming took 1 base from V and 8 from J, leaving 14 bases between them. Here the CDR3 DNA reads TGTGCCAGCAGCTTAGGACCGGGGGAGGGCGAAAAACTGTTTTTT. This encodes CASSLGPGEGEKLFF.

The CDR3 reads CASTRGTGDNSPLHF. CDR3 in DNA: TGTGCCAGCACCCGCGGGACAGGCGATAATTCACCCCTCCACTTT. The gene calls are TRBV5-6 and TRBJ1-6, with 8 bases that match TRBD1. CDR1 is SGHDT and CDR2 is YYEEEE in the germline V gene. The CDR3 runs to 15 residues. V dropped 6 bases and J dropped 5; count of bases not matched to a gene: 7.

The genes are TRBV28 and TRBJ1-2, with 8 bases lining up with TRBD1. V lost 5 bases to trimming and J lost 8 bases; unmatched junction nucleotides: 16. CDR1 is MDHEN, CDR2 SYDVKM, per germline. The CDR3 runs 16 residues. CDR3 in DNA: TGTGCCAGCAGTACTCCATGGACAGGGAGGCTGGAAGGCTACACCTTC. This gives the protein CASSTPWTGRLEGYTF.

This rearrangement joins TRBV28 to TRBJ1-2, with no clear D. Germline values: CDR1 MDHEN, CDR2 SYDVKM. This CDR3 contains 13 residues. The V end lost 4 bases, the J end lost 6 bases, and 12 bases lay between the germline ends. The CDR3 sequence is CASSYMGGNGYTF. The CDR3 DNA sequence: TGTGCCAGCAGTTATATGGGAGGTAATGGCTACACCTTC.

The chain links TRBV7-9 to TRBJ2-7; tentative D call: TRBD1 (6 bases). The CDR3 has 13 residues. V was pared by 5 bases and J by 4 bases, with 12 bases between. The germline V gene has CDR1 SEHNR and CDR2 FQNEAQ (reference sequence). This CDR3 is CASSASGAYEQYF. In DNA, the CDR3 is TGTGCCAGCAGCGCCTCAGGGGCGTACGAGCAGTACTTC. Full variable domain (missing parts from reference TRBV7-9 and TRBJ2-7): DTGVSQNPRHKITKRGQNVTFRCDPISEHNRLYWYRQTLGQGPEFLTYFQNEAQLEKSRLLSDRFSAERPKGSFSTLEIQRTEQGDSAMYLCASSASGAYEQYFGPGTRLTVT.

This chain links TRBV5-1 with TRBJ1-5; TRBD1 might be the D (5 bases). The CDR3 loop spans 14 amino acids. Germline CDR1 and CDR2: SGHRS and YFSETQ. With 3 bases removed from V and 2 bases from J, the gap between germline ends came to 9 bases. The CDR3 reads CASSWGIGNQPQHF. The CDR3 nucleotides read TGCGCCAGCAGCTGGGGCATCGGCAATCAGCCCCAGCATTTT.